Listed below are T cell receptor beta chains from one sample, sequenced in a study of cytomegalovirus exposure and HLA in healthy donors. The protocol was immunoSEQ multiplex PCR, while the TCRdb copy is restricted to in-frame clones and leaves out a portion. The profile shows roughly 100,000 clones, roughly 70% of them singletons. The sample comprised PBMCs. Every receptor here comes from a woman aged 45-59 years in good health and CMV-seronegative. Both conserved end residues are part of each CDR3. A D gene is named only where the DNA matches it firmly. Some rows mark clone size as missing; the rest say once, few, many or name a class of expanded clone.

TGTGCCAGCAGCCGGACAGGGGGCTGGGAGACCCAGTACTTC CASSRTGGWETQYF TRBD1 TRBV5-6 few TRBJ2-5
TGTGCCAGCAGCCAAGGGGATGGAGGGGGCATTGAAGCTTTCTTT CASSQGDGGGIEAFF TRBD1 TRBV4-2 NA TRBJ1-1
TGTGCCAGCAGCTTAGAAGGGGGCAGAGGAAACACCATATATTTT CASSLEGGRGNTIYF TRBD1 TRBV7-8 NA TRBJ1-3
TGCAGCGTTGAGAAGTCAGACTCTGGAAACACCATATATTTT CSVEKSDSGNTIYF NA TRBV29-1 NA TRBJ1-3
TGTGCCAGCTCACCATCATACAGCTATCAGCCCCAGCATTTT CASSPSYSYQPQHF NA TRBV18 NA TRBJ1-5
TGTGCCAGCTCACTAGCGGACTACGAGCAGTACTTC CASSLADYEQYF NA TRBV18 NA TRBJ2-7
TGTGCCAGCTCACCAGCGTCAGGGAACTATGGCTACACCTTC CASSPASGNYGYTF NA TRBV18 NA TRBJ1-2
TGTGCCACCAGCAGAGACCCAGGGCAAGGATCCTACGAGCAGTACTTC CATSRDPGQGSYEQYF NA TRBV15 few TRBJ2-7
TGTGCCAGTAGTACTGACCGACAGGGAGACACCGGGGAGCTGTTTTTT CASSTDRQGDTGELFF TRBD1 TRBV19 NA TRBJ2-2
TGTGCCAGTGGGACAGGGCTTTCACCCCTCCACTTT CASGTGLSPLHF TRBD1 TRBV19 NA TRBJ1-6
TGTGCCAGCAGGGTTTGGGGCGGTGGGGCCAACGTCCTGACTTTC CASRVWGGGANVLTF NA TRBV6-1 NA TRBJ2-6
TGTGCCAGCAGTTTTTCCTACAGGGCTGTGGGGAATGAGCAGTTCTTC CASSFSYRAVGNEQFF NA TRBV27 few TRBJ2-1
TGTGCCAGCAGTTTGGGAGGGCACGGCTACACCTTC CASSLGGHGYTF NA TRBV27 NA TRBJ1-2
TGCGCCAGCAGCCTCGAGACTAACTCTGGAAACACCATATATTTT CASSLETNSGNTIYF NA TRBV4-1 NA TRBJ1-3
TGTGCCAGCAGTGTACAGGGGAATTACAATGAGCAGTTCTTC CASSVQGNYNEQFF TRBD1 TRBV25-1 NA TRBJ2-1
TGTGCCAGCAGCTTACCGACTAGCAACTCGGGCAATGAGCAGTTCTTC CASSLPTSNSGNEQFF TRBD2 TRBV11-3 once TRBJ2-1
TGTGCCAGCAGTTACGCGGGAAGCAACAATGAGCAGTTCTTC CASSYAGSNNEQFF NA TRBV28 NA TRBJ2-1
TGTGCCAGCAGCTTAGTCCGACAGGGGCCTGACTCCTACGAGCAGTACTTC CASSLVRQGPDSYEQYF TRBD1 TRBV7-6 few TRBJ2-7
TGTGCTAGCAGCTTGGGGGGACGGAACACCGGGGAGCTGTTTTTT CASSLGGRNTGELFF NA TRBV7-7 few TRBJ2-2
TGTGCCAGCAGCCCCCATGGGCTAGCGGGAGGGAGCACAGATACGCAGTATTTT CASSPHGLAGGSTDTQYF TRBD2 TRBV11-3 few TRBJ2-3
TGTGCCAGCAGTATCGGGGGGGGACAAATCGGCGGGGAGCTGTTTTTT CASSIGGGQIGGELFF TRBD2 TRBV2 NA TRBJ2-2
TGTGCCAGTAGTACAGGAGGGCAAGAGACCCAGTACTTC CASSTGGQETQYF NA TRBV19 NA TRBJ2-5
TGTGCCAGCAGCTTAACCGGGACAGGCAACTATGGCTACACCTTC CASSLTGTGNYGYTF TRBD1 TRBV6-5 NA TRBJ1-2
TGTGCCACCAGCAGAGCAGTGGGGGCAAATCAAGAGACCCAGTACTTC CATSRAVGANQETQYF NA TRBV15 NA TRBJ2-5
TGTGCCAGCAGTTCCTGGAGTGGTTCTGCCACAGATACGCAGTATTTT CASSSWSGSATDTQYF NA TRBV28 NA TRBJ2-3
TGTGCCAGCTCAACTAGCGGGAGTTCGTCCGCAGAGTTCTTC CASSTSGSSSAEFF TRBD2 TRBV18 NA TRBJ2-1
TGTGCCACGGGACAGGGAGAATACGAGCAGTACTTC CATGQGEYEQYF TRBD1 TRBV15 NA TRBJ2-7
TGCGCCAGCAGTGAAAGCCTTGGGACCCAGTACTTC CASSESLGTQYF NA TRBV10-2 NA TRBJ2-5
TGTGCCATCAGTGACTCACTAGTCGTGAATGAGCAGTTCTTC CAISDSLVVNEQFF NA TRBV10-3 once TRBJ2-1
TGTGCCAGCAGCTTTATTTCGTCCCCAGATACGCAGTATTTT CASSFISSPDTQYF NA TRBV5-6 NA TRBJ2-3
TGTGCCAGCAGCGTTGGGACTAGCGGGTTAGATGAGCAGTTCTTC CASSVGTSGLDEQFF TRBD2 TRBV28 NA TRBJ2-1
TGTGCCAGCAGTTTAGCTCAGCGGGGCCCTGAAGCTTTCTTT CASSLAQRGPEAFF NA TRBV27 NA TRBJ1-1
TGTTCCAGCAGCTTAGGGAGGCAGACCCAGTACTTC CSSSLGRQTQYF NA TRBV7-9 once TRBJ2-5
TGTGCCAGCAGTCAACAAGAGACCCAGTACTTC CASSQQETQYF NA TRBV2 NA TRBJ2-5
TGTGCTAGTGGTTTGGTTTCGGGGGAGCTGTTTTTT CASGLVSGELFF NA TRBV12-5 NA TRBJ2-2
TGTGCCATCAGTGAGCCGCCGAACAATGAGCAGTACTTC CAISEPPNNEQYF NA TRBV10-3 NA TRBJ2-7
TGTGCCAGCAGCTTTTCCGGGGACTCCTACGAGCAGTACTTC CASSFSGDSYEQYF NA TRBV7-2 NA TRBJ2-7
TGCGCCAGCAGATTGACCGGGACAGACCCCAATGAGCAGTTCTTC CASRLTGTDPNEQFF TRBD1 TRBV5-1 NA TRBJ2-1
TGTGCCAGCAGCCCGGGGGAGACCCAGTACTTC CASSPGETQYF NA TRBV7-9 NA TRBJ2-5
TGTGCCACCAGCAGAGATCGGGGGGGCAAAAACATTCAGTACTTC CATSRDRGGKNIQYF TRBD2 TRBV15 NA TRBJ2-4
TGTGCCAGCAGCCCTACTACCCAGCGTCATGATGGCTACACCTTC CASSPTTQRHDGYTF NA TRBV7-6 NA TRBJ1-2
TGTGCCAGCAGCTTATTAGCAGGGCAAGAGACCCAGTACTTC CASSLLAGQETQYF NA TRBV11-2 NA TRBJ2-5
TGTGCCAGCAGCCCCTCCGGAGTATGGGAGACCCAGTACTTC CASSPSGVWETQYF NA TRBV28 NA TRBJ2-5
TGTGCCAGCACAGAGCAAGCGGGGGGGCAAAATGAGCAGTTCTTC CASTEQAGGQNEQFF TRBD2 TRBV6-1 NA TRBJ2-1
TGTGCCACCAGCCCGCGGGACAGGGGACGGATCGTACCTGGCACAGATACGCAGTATTTT CATSPRDRGRIVPGTDTQYF TRBD1 TRBV15 NA TRBJ2-3
TGTGCCAGCAGAGGCCAGGGGGCAAGGAATGAGCAGTTCTTC CASRGQGARNEQFF TRBD1 TRBV2 few TRBJ2-1